Following are 28 T cell receptor beta chains from one sample sequenced in a study of shared clonotypes between healthy human individuals. Assay: immunoSEQ multiplex PCR; the TCRdb copy retains only in-frame clones and omits some. The table includes about 1 million clones, roughly 80% detected once. The material sequenced was memory CD4+ T cells sorted from blood. Described subset: CD45RA-negative fraction. The receptors here all came from a man in his late teens or twenties in good health.

As regards this clone: Other DNA sequences in the sample encode the same CDR3. The chain employs TRBV19 and TRBJ1-1, with 7 bases that match TRBD1. Germline assignment: CDR1 LNHDA and CDR2 SQIVND (reference sequence). Trimming took 3 bases from V and 2 from J; bases not matched to a gene: 3. The CDR3 consists of 14 residues. The chain's CDR3 is CASSIQGVNTEAFF. CDR3 coding DNA: TGTGCCAGTAGTATTCAGGGGGTTAACACTGAAGCTTTCTTT.

The J gene is TRBJ2-7, the V gene TRBV11-2; no firm D call. This CDR3 is 16 amino acids long. The V and J ends lost 4 bases and 4 bases respectively, with 20 bases between them. Germline V CDR1 and CDR2: SGHAT, FQNNGV. CDR3: CASSSLRVFLTYEQYF. For the CDR3, the DNA is TGTGCCAGCAGCTCCCTACGGGTTTTCCTAACTTACGAGCAGTACTTC.

This clone was recorded once. The chain uses TRBV18 and TRBJ2-2, with D hard to call. V lost 5 bases and J lost 2, with 15 bases in between. CDR3 length: 16 residues. Per the germline V gene, CDR1 is KGHSH and CDR2 is LQKENI. The CDR3 bases are TGTGCCAGCTCAACGCTCCAGCCCCGAAACACCGGGGAGCTGTTTTTT. This gives the protein CASSTLQPRNTGELFF.

The genes are TRBV6-5 and TRBJ1-2; 7 nucleotides agree with TRBD1. The CDR3 has 13 amino acids. V lost 6 bases and J lost 6; bases outside the gene matches: 7. The V gene's germline CDR1 is MNHEY and CDR2 SVGAGI. The CDR3 protein is CASSPPGQNGYTF. The CDR3, as DNA: TGTGCCAGCAGCCCCCCGGGACAGAATGGCTACACCTTC.

This clone was seen more than once but under ten times. The chain combines TRBV7-8 with TRBJ1-6; the match to TRBD1 covers 10 bases. The germline gives CDR1 SGHVS, CDR2 FQNEAQ. J lost 9 bases, V lost 6 bases, and 8 bases had no gene match. The length of the CDR3 is 15 residues. CDR3 coding DNA: TGTGCCAGCAGGGCGCCGGGGACAGGGGTTTCACCCCTCCACTTT. Residues: CASRAPGTGVSPLHF.

The chain joins TRBV7-9 to TRBJ1-2, with D possibly matching TRBD1 (5 bases). Per germline, CDR1 SEHNR and CDR2 FQNEAQ (reference sequence). V was trimmed by 3 bases and J by 2 bases, leaving 13 bases between them. CDR3 length equals 15 residues. The CDR3 DNA sequence: TGTGCCAGCAGCTTCGGGGACCGGGAAAACTATGGCTACACCTTC. It encodes CASSFGDRENYGYTF.

This clone has ten or more counts. The V and J genes are TRBV4-1 and TRBJ1-2; D ambiguous. CDR3 size: 14 residues. Trimming shortened V by 4 bases and J by 8 bases, and 17 bases separated the two germline ends. Germline V gene sequence: CDR1 MGHRA, CDR2 YSYEKL. CDR3 DNA: TGCGCCAGCAGCCGCGGCCCAAATGTTGAAGGCTACACCTTC. It translates to CASSRGPNVEGYTF.

This chain links TRBV7-2 with TRBJ1-4; a possible D gene is TRBD1 (5 bases). The CDR3 extends over 14 amino acids. Germline loops: CDR1 SGHTA, CDR2 FQGNSA. Between the trimmed V and J ends, which lost 8 bases and 8 bases, there was a span of 18 bases. CDR3 bases: TGTGCCAGCGCATCTACGGGGGTTGGGGAAAAACTGTTTTTT. It yields the protein CASASTGVGEKLFF.

The V call is TRBV5-1, the J call TRBJ2-3; D unclear. The CDR3 contains 13 residues. Trimming removed 2 bases from V and 5 bases from J, with 9 bases in between. Germline-derived CDR1 and CDR2 are SGHRS and YFSETQ. The CDR3 DNA follows: TGCGCCAGCAGCTTCCAACCGGGAGATACGCAGTATTTT. This codes for CASSFQPGDTQYF.

This chain links TRBV5-4 with TRBJ2-1; 14 bases align to TRBD2. The ends lost 4 bases at V and 0 bases at J; junction bases unmatched: 6. The length of the CDR3 is 18 residues. Per the germline V gene, CDR1 is SGHNT and CDR2 is YYREEE (reference sequence). CDR3: CASSPGTSGSSSYNEQFF. DNA for the CDR3: TGTGCCAGCAGCCCCGGGACTAGCGGGAGTAGCTCCTACAATGAGCAGTTCTTC.

This rearrangement joins TRBV6-6 to TRBJ1-2, with D perhaps matching TRBD1 (6 bases). Trimming removed 4 bases at V and 3 bases at J, with 12 bases between. CDR1 and CDR2 from the germline V gene are MNHNY and SVGAGI (reference sequence). The CDR3 has 14 amino acids. This chain's CDR3 is CASSLGGVDYGYTF. The DNA of the CDR3 is TGTGCCAGCAGTTTAGGGGGAGTGGACTATGGCTACACCTTC.

The chain links TRBV11-3 to TRBJ1-5; D is uncertain. The germline gives CDR1 SGHNT, CDR2 YENEEA. V was cut by 5 bases and J by 11 bases, with 10 bases left in between. The length of the CDR3 is 11 residues. The CDR3 DNA follows: TGTGCCAGCAGCCGGTTCGGGGCCCAGCATTTT. This translates into CASSRFGAQHF.

The rearrangement joins TRBV28 to TRBJ1-1; D not certain. CDR1 and CDR2 (germline): MDHEN, SYDVKM. The CDR3 totals 16 residues. Trimming stripped 5 bases from V and 3 bases from J, with 19 bases between. Here the CDR3 reads CASSPQGLREDTEAFF. The CDR3, as DNA: TGTGCCAGCAGTCCCCAAGGGCTGAGGGAAGACACTGAAGCTTTCTTT.

This chain connects TRBV7-9 to TRBJ2-7; TRBD1 matches 10 bases. Looked up from germline, CDR1 is SEHNR and CDR2 is FQNEAQ (reference sequence). With 5 bases clipped from V and 6 bases from J, the junction kept 10 bases outside the gene matches. CDR3 size: 15 residues. CDR3 loop: CASSPGTGDPGEQYF. The CDR3 bases are TGTGCCAGCAGCCCCGGGACAGGGGATCCTGGCGAGCAGTACTTC.

CDR3 sequence: CAIRPVGAAYNEQFF. As DNA, the CDR3 is TGTGCCATCAGACCTGTGGGGGCCGCTTACAATGAGCAGTTCTTC. The V and J genes are TRBV10-3 and TRBJ2-1; tentative D call: TRBD1 (6 bases). The V end was cut by 6 bases, the J end by 4 bases, with 16 bases between. Germline CDR1 ENHRY, CDR2 SYGVKD. The CDR3 is 15 residues long.

This rearrangement joins TRBV5-6 to TRBJ2-1, with 12 bases fitting TRBD2. CDR1 is SGHDT and CDR2 is YYEEEE in the germline V gene. V gave up 2 bases and J gave up 7 bases; unmatched junction bases: 4. The CDR3 is made up of 15 amino acids. As DNA, the CDR3 is TGTGCCAGCAGCTTCTCCGGACTAGCGGGAAATGAGCAGTTCTTC. It codes for CASSFSGLAGNEQFF.

J is TRBJ2-7 and V is TRBV27; D is uncertain. Trimming cost V 5 bases and J 3 bases, with 26 bases left between them. This CDR3 comprises 18 residues. The V gene's germline CDR1 is MNHEY and CDR2 SMNVEV (reference sequence). In DNA form, the CDR3 reads TGTGCCAGCAGTCGAACCGCCCCGCTGGGCAGCTCTTTCTACGAGCAGTACTTC. Translating it yields CASSRTAPLGSSFYEQYF.

A few counts support this clone. The chain uses TRBV5-1 and TRBJ1-1; 8 bases match TRBD1. The V segment lost 0 bases and the J segment 7 bases; nucleotides outside the gene matches: 5. The CDR3 consists of 14 residues. The germline V gene encodes CDR1 SGHRS and CDR2 YFSETQ. In DNA, the CDR3 is TGCGCCAGCAGCTTGGCGGGACAGGCAGGTGAAGCTTTCTTT. Translating it yields CASSLAGQAGEAFF.

This clone has just a few counts. The rearrangement links TRBV7-2 to TRBJ1-2, with 7 bases fitting TRBD1. Germline lookup yields CDR1 SGHTA and CDR2 FQGNSA. The CDR3 is made up of 12 amino acids. V lost 2 bases to trimming and J lost 6 bases; unmatched junction nucleotides: 0. The CDR3 reads CASSLTGDGYTF. The CDR3 nucleotides read TGTGCCAGCAGCTTAACAGGGGATGGCTACACCTTC.

The chain combines TRBV11-3 with TRBJ1-5; unclear D gene. Between the trimmed V and J ends, which lost 2 bases and 1 base, there was a span of 9 bases. This CDR3 is 15 amino acids long. Germline CDR1 reads SGHNT; CDR2 reads YENEEA. CDR3 sequence reads: CASSLSFQSNQPQHF. As DNA, the CDR3 is TGTGCCAGCAGCTTATCTTTCCAAAGCAATCAGCCCCAGCATTTT.

This chain uses TRBV5-6 with TRBJ1-1, with D possibly TRBD1 on 6 matching bases. This CDR3 is built from 15 residues. V gave up 3 bases and J gave up 0 bases, with 12 bases separating them. Germline-derived CDR1 and CDR2 are SGHDT and YYEEEE. Written as DNA, the CDR3 is TGTGCCAGCAGCTACATAGGACAGATGAACACTGAAGCTTTCTTT. This codes for CASSYIGQMNTEAFF. The full variable domain, its missing parts supplied by reference TRBV5-6 and TRBJ1-1, is DAGVTQSPTHLIKTRGQQVTLRCSPKSGHDTVSWYQQALGQGPQFIFQYYEEEERQRGNFPDRFSGHQFPNYSSELNVNALLLGDSALYLCASSYIGQMNTEAFFGQGTRLTVV.

V gene TRBV5-1 combines with J gene TRBJ2-5; D gene ambiguous. This CDR3 comprises 14 residues. V was trimmed by 0 bases and J by 5 bases, leaving 11 bases between them. In germline, CDR1 is SGHRS, CDR2 YFSETQ. The CDR3 here is CASSLAQVKETQYF. Here the CDR3 DNA reads TGCGCCAGCAGCTTGGCCCAGGTTAAGGAGACCCAGTACTTC.

This chain uses TRBV2 with TRBJ1-3; 7 bases are a match to TRBD1. The trim removed 7 bases at V and 0 bases at J, leaving 6 bases unmatched. This CDR3 has 15 amino acids. Per germline, CDR1 SNHLY and CDR2 FYNNEI. CDR3 in amino acids: CASTMGQSSGNTIYF. As DNA, the CDR3 is TGTGCCAGCACCATGGGACAGAGCTCTGGAAACACCATATATTTT. The variable domain in full, with the rest retrieved from reference TRBV2 and TRBJ1-3, is EPEVTQTPSHQVTQMGQEVILRCVPISNHLYFYWYRQILGQKVEFLVSFYNNEISEKSEIFDDQFSVERPDGSNFTLKIRSTKLEDSAMYFCASTMGQSSGNTIYFGEGSWLTVV.

The chain carries TRBV19 and TRBJ2-5; the D is unclear. The CDR3 contains 13 residues. The germline CDR1 and CDR2 sequences are LNHDA and SQIVND (reference sequence). V dropped 5 bases and J dropped 2 bases, with 9 bases sitting between them. This chain's CDR3 is CASSYGLQETQYF. Written as DNA, the CDR3 is TGTGCCAGTAGTTATGGTCTACAAGAGACCCAGTACTTC.

The chain uses TRBV7-9 and TRBJ2-7; 12 nucleotides align to TRBD1. Trimming cost V 5 bases and J 7 bases; bases outside gene matches: 6. The CDR3 loop spans 14 amino acids. Germline V gene lookup returns CDR1 SEHNR and CDR2 FQNEAQ (reference sequence). Here the CDR3 DNA reads TGTGCCAGCAGCACACCGGGACAGGGGGCTGAGCAGTACTTC. Translating it yields CASSTPGQGAEQYF. The full variable domain, with the rest looked up from reference TRBV7-9 and TRBJ2-7, is DTGVSQNPRHKITKRGQNVTFRCDPISEHNRLYWYRQTLGQGPEFLTYFQNEAQLEKSRLLSDRFSAERPKGSFSTLEIQRTEQGDSAMYLCASSTPGQGAEQYFGPGTRLTVT.

The CDR3 here is CASRGQAGSPLHF. In nucleotides, the CDR3 is TGTGCCAGCAGGGGACAGGCAGGGTCACCCCTCCACTTT. This rearrangement joins TRBV2 to TRBJ1-6; 8 bases fit TRBD1. From germline, CDR1 is SNHLY and CDR2 FYNNEI. The CDR3 is made up of 13 amino acids. The ends lost 6 bases at V and 10 bases at J; junction bases unmatched: 5.

This clone was observed a single time. V gene TRBV2 combines with J gene TRBJ1-4, with D possibly being TRBD1 (5 bases). Trimming left V 5 bases short and J 8 bases short, with 18 bases between. The CDR3 spans 15 residues. From germline, CDR1 is SNHLY and CDR2 FYNNEI. The CDR3 protein is CASSSSGTAVEKLFF. CDR3 bases: TGTGCCAGCAGTAGTTCCGGGACTGCGGTCGAAAAACTGTTTTTT.

The chain joins TRBV11-2 to TRBJ1-4; TRBD1 might be the D (6 bases). Between the trimmed V and J ends, which lost 5 bases and 8 bases, there was a span of 21 bases. This CDR3 spans 16 amino acids. The V gene's germline CDR1 is SGHAT and CDR2 FQNNGV. CDR3 sequence reads: CASSPLGGAPGEKLFF. DNA for the CDR3: TGTGCCAGCAGCCCCCTCGGGGGGGCTCCCGGGGAAAAACTGTTTTTT.